This T cell receptor beta chain was recovered during a study of blood T cell repertoires in COVID-19. Overall study context: Samples came from the United States, Italy and Spain, spanning acute and convalescent COVID-19. T cells, B-cell-depleted T cells, or PBMCs supplied cDNA or gDNA.

The V and J ends lost 3 bases and 5 bases, in that order; junction bases with no gene match: 7. This CDR3 comprises 15 residues. CDR1 is KGHDR and CDR2 is SFDVKD in the germline V gene. Per the study methods: Amplification with reference gene primers provided the estimates of nucleated cell counts. Assay: immunoSEQ multiplex PCR; the TCRdb copy retains only in-frame clones and omits some. That table supplies the V and J calls and clone size; D and trimming were determined from the DNA. This sample has fewer than 650,000 clones, with about 89% found just once. The TCR originated in a woman aged 45-60 years with COVID-19, enrolled during active disease. The V call is TRBV24-1, the J call TRBJ2-5; 8 positions match TRBD1. The sample taken for sequencing was peripheral blood. CDR3 sequence reads: CATSDMTGAGETQYF. In DNA form, the CDR3 reads TGTGCCACCAGTGATATGACAGGGGCGGGCGAGACCCAGTACTTC.